The source of this TCR beta chain is a study of T cell responses to AZD1222 COVID-19 vaccine. Between the trimmed V and J ends, which lost 1 base and 1 base, there was a span of 8 bases. The germline CDR1 and CDR2 sequences are SGDLS and YYNGEE. There are 14 residues in the CDR3. The method was immunoSEQ multiplex PCR; TCRdb's version includes in-frame clones alone and lacks a portion of them. The table lists about 150,000 clones, 92% of them singletons. This receptor was obtained from an adult in good health. Sequences were derived from peripheral blood, sampled on day 0 of AZD1222 vaccination. This chain connects TRBV9 to TRBJ1-1; D is perhaps TRBD1 (6 bases). CDR3 residues: CASSVTGKNTEAFF. The CDR3, as DNA: TGTGCCAGCAGCGTAACAGGGAAGAACACTGAAGCTTTCTTT.